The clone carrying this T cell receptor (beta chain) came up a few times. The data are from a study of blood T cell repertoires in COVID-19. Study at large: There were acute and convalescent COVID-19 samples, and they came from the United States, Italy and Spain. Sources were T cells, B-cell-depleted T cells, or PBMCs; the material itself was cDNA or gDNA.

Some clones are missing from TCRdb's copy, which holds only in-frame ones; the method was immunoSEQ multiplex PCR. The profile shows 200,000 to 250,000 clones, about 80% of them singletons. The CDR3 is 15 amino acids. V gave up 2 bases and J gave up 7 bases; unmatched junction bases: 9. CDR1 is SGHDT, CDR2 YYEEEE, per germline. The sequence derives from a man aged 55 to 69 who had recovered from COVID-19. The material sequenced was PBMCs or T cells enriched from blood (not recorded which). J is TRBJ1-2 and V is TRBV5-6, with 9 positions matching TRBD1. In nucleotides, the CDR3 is TGTGCCAGCAGCTTTGGCCCTGGGACAGGGAGTGGCTACACCTTC. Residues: CASSFGPGTGSGYTF.